The entry below describes one TCR beta chain. From CD4+ cells came CD45RA+ naive and CD45RA-negative memory subsets. V shed 3 bases, J shed 2 bases, and the junction held 5 bases outside the gene matches. The CDR3 consists of 15 residues. Per the germline V gene, CDR1 is SGHDT and CDR2 is YYEEEE. The protocol was immunoSEQ multiplex PCR, while the TCRdb copy is restricted to in-frame clones and leaves out a portion. Counted here are roughly 1 million clones, around 75% occurring once; the ten biggest clones make up 1.5%. The data are from a study of shared clonotypes between healthy human individuals.

Material: memory CD4+ T cells sorted from blood. Subset reported: CD45RA-negative fraction. This receptor was obtained from a man younger than 35 in good health. The rearrangement joins TRBV5-6 to TRBJ2-1, with 7 bases identical to TRBD1. Written as DNA, the CDR3 is TGTGCCAGCAGCTCGGACAGGCCGCCCTACAATGAGCAGTTCTTC. Translation: CASSSDRPPYNEQFF.